A single sample is the source of the 16 T cell receptor beta chains below, sequenced in a study of T cell changes during pregnancy in multiple sclerosis. The method was immunoSEQ multiplex PCR; TCRdb's version includes in-frame clones alone and lacks a portion of them. Seen here are roughly 100,000 clones, about 89% observed once, and the top ten hold around 1.6%. The source was peripheral blood, collected before pregnancy. The receptors come from a female donor with multiple sclerosis, enrolled in a pregnancy study.

The rearrangement joins TRBV6-1 to TRBJ2-7; TRBD2 might be the D (5 bases). The germline V gene has CDR1 MNHNS and CDR2 SASEGT. V dropped 7 bases and J dropped 0 bases, with 13 bases sitting between them. The CDR3 is 14 residues long. CDR3 sequence reads: CASIGITSSYEQYF. The CDR3 nucleotides read TGTGCCAGCATAGGGATAACTAGCTCCTACGAGCAGTACTTC.

The chain is built from TRBV6-6 and TRBJ1-2; 11 nucleotides match TRBD1. Germline assignment: CDR1 MNHNY and CDR2 SVGAGI (reference sequence). V shed 0 bases, J shed 7 bases, and the junction held 1 base outside the gene matches. The CDR3 is 14 amino acids. The CDR3 DNA sequence: TGTGCCAGCAGTTACTCGGACAGGGGGCTTGGCTACACCTTC. Amino acids: CASSYSDRGLGYTF.

A remark on this clone: This specimen includes other DNA sequences encoding the same CDR3. V gene TRBV11-3 combines with J gene TRBJ1-6; a possible D gene is TRBD1 (6 bases). This CDR3 contains 14 residues. Germline assignment: CDR1 SGHNT and CDR2 YENEEA. Trimming stripped 0 bases from V and 8 bases from J, with 8 bases between. As DNA, the CDR3 is TGTGCCAGCAGCTTAGACAGGGGAGATTCACCCCTCCACTTT. Translation gives CASSLDRGDSPLHF.

J is TRBJ2-3 and V is TRBV6-5, with 9 bases aligning to TRBD2. V lost 7 bases to trimming and J lost 7 bases; unmatched junction nucleotides: 12. The CDR3 has 15 amino acids. Germline V gene lookup returns CDR1 MNHEY and CDR2 SVGAGI. CDR3 residues: CASNSAGGKRNTQYF. CDR3 coding DNA: TGTGCCAGCAACTCAGCGGGAGGCAAGAGGAATACGCAGTATTTT.

This chain's CDR3 is CASSYSRGPYEQYF. The CDR3 nucleotides are TGTGCCAGCAGTTACTCCCGGGGTCCCTACGAGCAGTACTTC. The chain links TRBV6-5 to TRBJ2-7; tentative D call: TRBD2 (5 bases). V lost 0 bases and J 2 bases, leaving 8 bases between the germline ends. This CDR3 has 14 amino acids. Germline CDR1 MNHEY, CDR2 SVGAGI.

This clone was observed a few times. This chain links TRBV30 with TRBJ1-1; a possible D gene is TRBD1 (6 bases). The length of the CDR3 is 12 residues. Per germline, CDR1 GTSNPN and CDR2 SVGIG (reference sequence). V gave up 0 bases and J gave up 10 bases, with 12 bases separating them. CDR3 sequence: CAWSVVGAGAFF. In DNA form, the CDR3 reads TGTGCCTGGAGTGTTGTGGGGGCTGGAGCTTTCTTT.

V gene TRBV2 combines with J gene TRBJ2-3; the D gene is possibly TRBD2 (8 bases). Germline CDR1 SNHLY, CDR2 FYNNEI. Trimming stripped 7 bases from V and 4 bases from J, with 21 bases between. This CDR3 has 16 residues. The CDR3 protein is CASNLGGAGTADTQYF. The CDR3 bases are TGTGCCAGCAACCTCGGGGGGGCCGGGACAGCAGATACGCAGTATTTT.

This rearrangement joins TRBV19 to TRBJ2-7, with D tentatively TRBD1 (5 bases). Germline-derived CDR1 and CDR2 are LNHDA and SQIVND (reference sequence). The V gene lost 5 bases and the J gene lost 6 bases, with 8 bases spanning the gap. The CDR3 length is 11 residues. The CDR3 DNA reads TGTGCCAGTAGTTCAGGGCCCGAGCAGTACTTC. It specifies CASSSGPEQYF.

The rearrangement joins TRBV19 to TRBJ2-2; no reliable D call. Germline V gives CDR1 LNHDA, CDR2 SQIVND (reference sequence). CDR3 length: 15 residues. V dropped 6 bases and J dropped 3 bases, with 14 bases sitting between them. The chain's CDR3 is CASSRPGWDTGELFF. The CDR3 DNA follows: TGTGCCAGTAGCCGTCCAGGATGGGACACCGGGGAGCTGTTTTTT.

The V call is TRBV4-3, the J call TRBJ1-1; no clear D. V was pared by 0 bases and J by 0 bases, with 8 bases between. Germline assignment: CDR1 LGHNA and CDR2 YSLEER. The CDR3 runs 15 residues. The CDR3 sequence: CASSQDPRVNTEAFF. CDR3 in DNA: TGCGCCAGCAGCCAAGATCCCCGGGTGAACACTGAAGCTTTCTTT.

The sample holds one count of this clone. This chain joins TRBV7-8 and TRBJ1-1; D uncertain. Germline V gene lookup returns CDR1 SGHVS and CDR2 FQNEAQ. The CDR3 sequence is 14 residues long. V was cut by 0 bases and J by 4 bases, with 9 bases left in between. Here the CDR3 reads CASSLAWEGTEAFF. For the CDR3, the DNA is TGTGCCAGCAGCTTAGCCTGGGAGGGCACTGAAGCTTTCTTT.

V and J are TRBV6-5 and TRBJ1-1; 7 bases match TRBD1. CDR1 and CDR2 (germline): MNHEY, SVGAGI. This CDR3 is built from 12 residues. Trimming removed 6 bases from V and 5 bases from J; junction bases left unmatched: 3. The CDR3 loop reads CASRDRSTEAFF. CDR3 nucleotide sequence: TGTGCCAGCAGGGACAGGTCGACTGAAGCTTTCTTT.

The chain couples TRBV7-2 to TRBJ1-4; D is uncertain. The V end was cut by 1 base, the J end by 0 bases, with 9 bases between. Germline-derived CDR1 and CDR2 are SGHTA and FQGNSA. The CDR3 has 16 amino acids. DNA of the CDR3: TGTGCCAGCAGCTTAGGGGCAGCAGCAACTAATGAAAAACTGTTTTTT. Amino acid sequence: CASSLGAAATNEKLFF.

This clone came up a few times. This chain links TRBV11-2 with TRBJ1-1, with D perhaps TRBD1 (6 bases). V shed 0 bases and J shed 5 bases, with 10 bases lying between them. The germline V gene has CDR1 SGHAT and CDR2 FQNNGV. The length of the CDR3 is 14 residues. DNA of the CDR3: TGTGCCAGCAGCTTAGATCGAGACAGGACTGAAGCTTTCTTT. This translates into CASSLDRDRTEAFF.

V usage is TRBV11-2 and J usage is TRBJ2-3, with unresolved D. This CDR3 has 14 amino acids. Trimming cost V 6 bases and J 0 bases, with 10 bases left between them. Germline V gene data show CDR1 as SGHAT and CDR2 as FQNNGV. The CDR3 reads CASSLRVSTDTQYF. The CDR3 nucleotides are TGTGCCAGCAGTCTACGGGTTAGCACAGATACGCAGTATTTT.

This sequence joins TRBV19 and TRBJ2-7; D gene uncertain. Germline CDR1 LNHDA, CDR2 SQIVND (reference sequence). V was pared by 7 bases and J by 2 bases, with 21 bases between. The CDR3 covers 16 residues. The CDR3 coding sequence is TGTGCCAGTACCCCGAACCTCTTAGCCCACCCCTACGAGCAGTACTTC. Translating gives CASTPNLLAHPYEQYF.